This T cell receptor beta chain originates from a study of T cell responses to AZD1222 COVID-19 vaccine. The table came from immunoSEQ multiplex PCR; TCRdb's copy has only in-frame clones and leaves some out. The sample lists about 150,000 clones, 88% occurring once. This CDR3 has 15 residues. Trimming took 1 base from V and 4 from J, leaving 11 bases between them. CDR1 and CDR2 from the germline V gene are SNHLY and FYNNEI. The receptor comes from an adult in good health. This chain uses TRBV2 with TRBJ1-3, with D unclear. The material sequenced was peripheral blood, taken on day 0 of AZD1222 vaccination. DNA of the CDR3: TGTGCCAGCAGTGAAGGAGAAGGCGCGGGAAACACCATATATTTT. Translated, it gives CASSEGEGAGNTIYF. The variable domain in full, completed from reference TRBV2 and TRBJ1-3, reads EPEVTQTPSHQVTQMGQEVILRCVPISNHLYFYWYRQILGQKVEFLVSFYNNEISEKSEIFDDQFSVERPDGSNFTLKIRSTKLEDSAMYFCASSEGEGAGNTIYFGEGSWLTVV.